This T cell receptor (beta chain) came from a study of cytomegalovirus exposure and HLA in healthy donors. Some clones are missing from TCRdb's copy, which holds only in-frame ones; the method was immunoSEQ multiplex PCR. Of 45,000 to 60,000 clones in the sample, more than 85% were seen once. Donors were drawn from the approximately 130-subject validation cohort, separate from the approximately 670-subject first cohort. The V and J ends lost 3 bases and 5 bases, in that order; junction bases with no gene match: 11. The CDR3 spans 17 residues. Germline lookup yields CDR1 SGDLS and CDR2 YYNGEE. The clonotype was recovered from a woman between 18 and 29 years old in good health and CMV-seronegative. Input material: PBMCs. The chain joins TRBV9 to TRBJ2-3; TRBD1 agrees at 11 bases. The CDR3 sequence is CASSANLGTGGGDTQYF. CDR3 in DNA: TGTGCCAGCAGCGCTAACCTAGGGACAGGGGGTGGAGATACGCAGTATTTT.